Listed here are 30 T cell receptor beta chains from one sample, sequenced in a study of cytomegalovirus exposure and HLA in healthy donors. The study ran its PCR with 60 Vbeta and 13 Jbeta primers. Only in-frame clones appear in the TCRdb table, and some are missing; sequencing was by immunoSEQ multiplex PCR. The sample holds approximately 55,000 clones; around 85% are singletons and the top ten take 2% to 3%. Sequencing was done on a sample of PBMCs. The source is a boy aged 5-17 years in good health and CMV-seropositive.

The rearrangement uses TRBV11-2 and TRBJ1-1; D is perhaps TRBD1 (5 bases). Germline CDR1 SGHAT, CDR2 FQNNGV. V was trimmed by 3 bases and J by 9 bases, leaving 14 bases between them. The CDR3 consists of 13 residues. The CDR3: CASSFDSALQAFF. Here the CDR3 DNA reads TGTGCCAGCAGCTTCGACAGCGCCCTGCAAGCTTTCTTT.

The rearrangement uses TRBV7-9 and TRBJ2-4; perhaps TRBD1 as D (6 bases). The germline V and J ends were trimmed by 5 bases and 5 bases, with 19 bases remaining between them. The CDR3 spans 16 residues. In germline, CDR1 is SEHNR, CDR2 FQNEAQ (reference sequence). As DNA, the CDR3 is TGTGCCAGCAGCCGCACAGGGTCCGAGGAACAAAACATTCAGTACTTC. Protein product: CASSRTGSEEQNIQYF.

This chain links TRBV19 with TRBJ2-1; maybe TRBD1 (5 bases). This CDR3 is built from 15 residues. The V gene's germline CDR1 is LNHDA and CDR2 SQIVND (reference sequence). V was clipped by 5 bases and J by 2 bases, with 13 bases between them. DNA of the CDR3: TGTGCCAGTAGTCCCACCGCAGGGACCTACAATGAGCAGTTCTTC. This translates into CASSPTAGTYNEQFF.

The chain employs TRBV6-6 and TRBJ2-1; TRBD2 might be the D (7 bases). The V gene's germline CDR1 is MNHNY and CDR2 SVGAGI (reference sequence). V lost 7 bases to trimming and J lost 9 bases, with 22 bases between them. The CDR3 consists of 15 residues. This CDR3 reads CASIQTGGAGSEQFF. The CDR3 bases are TGTGCCAGCATCCAAACTGGGGGGGCGGGGTCTGAGCAGTTCTTC.

The V gene is TRBV6-1, the J gene TRBJ1-2, with 8 bases identical to TRBD1. The CDR3 length is 12 residues. V gave up 6 bases and J gave up 6 bases; unmatched junction bases: 3. Germline-derived CDR1 and CDR2 are MNHNS and SASEGT. The CDR3 nucleotides are TGTGCCAGCAGGACAGGGGCAGATGGCTACACCTTC. It specifies CASRTGADGYTF.

The chain uses TRBV5-6 and TRBJ2-5; 9 bases agree with TRBD2. The CDR3 is 16 amino acids. V was clipped by 2 bases and J by 2 bases; unmatched bases: 7. The germline V gene encodes CDR1 SGHDT and CDR2 YYEEEE. This CDR3 is CASSFLSGSEQETQYF. CDR3 bases: TGTGCCAGCAGCTTCCTTAGCGGGAGCGAACAAGAGACCCAGTACTTC.

This clone was counted between two and nine times. CDR3 DNA: TGTGCCAGCGGACAGGGCCCTAACTATGGCTACACCTTC. Amino acids: CASGQGPNYGYTF. This rearrangement joins TRBV25-1 to TRBJ1-2, with 8 bases identical to TRBD1. V dropped 8 bases and J dropped 0; count of bases not matched to a gene: 2. This CDR3 contains 13 residues. Germline-derived CDR1 and CDR2 are MGHDK and SYGVNS.

The chain employs TRBV18 and TRBJ1-2; 9 bases agree with TRBD1. This CDR3 region has 15 residues. Per the germline V gene, CDR1 is KGHSH and CDR2 is LQKENI. V lost 4 bases to trimming and J lost 1 base; unmatched junction nucleotides: 4. Written as DNA, the CDR3 is TGTGCCAGCTCACTACGGACAGGGGTTAACTATGGCTACACCTTC. This translates into CASSLRTGVNYGYTF. Looking up the rest from reference TRBV18 and TRBJ1-2 gives the full variable domain: NAGVMQNPRHLVRRRGQEARLRCSPMKGHSHVYWYRQLPEEGLKFMVYLQKENIIDESGMPKERFSAEFPKEGPSILRIQQVVRGDSAAYFCASSLRTGVNYGYTFGSGTRLTVV.

The CDR3 region is CASGRDRGNYGYTF. The CDR3 DNA reads as TGTGCCAGCGGGAGGGACAGGGGGAACTATGGCTACACCTTC. The chain is built from TRBV6-1 and TRBJ1-2; 11 bases are a match to TRBD1. From germline, CDR1 is MNHNS and CDR2 SASEGT. The V and J ends lost 8 bases and 2 bases, in that order; junction bases with no gene match: 4. This CDR3 is built from 14 residues.

The chain carries TRBV25-1 and TRBJ1-2; possible D gene TRBD1, 6 bases. The CDR3 extends over 15 amino acids. CDR1 is MGHDK and CDR2 is SYGVNS in the germline V gene. Deletions cut 4 bases from V and 4 bases from J, with 16 bases between. CDR3 in amino acids: CASSGFGTWRYGYTF. For the CDR3, the DNA is TGTGCCAGCAGTGGCTTCGGGACATGGCGCTATGGCTACACCTTC.

This clone came up a few times. V is TRBV6-1 and J is TRBJ1-1, with D perhaps TRBD1 (6 bases). The ends were cut back, 7 bases at V and 0 bases at J, with 15 bases in the middle. The CDR3 loop spans 15 amino acids. Germline loops: CDR1 MNHNS, CDR2 SASEGT. In DNA form, the CDR3 reads TGTGCCAGCATAAACTGGGGGGGGCTGAACACTGAAGCTTTCTTT. This gives the protein CASINWGGLNTEAFF.

The rearrangement uses TRBV21-1 and TRBJ2-5; the D call TRBD1 from the table was never checked on the DNA. TRBV21-1 is noted as a pseudogene. The CDR3 is 17 amino acids. This chain's CDR3 is CASSKVFRKNGWETQYF. The CDR3 DNA is TGTGCCAGCAGCAAAGTGTTCAGGAAAAATGGGTGGGAGACCCAGTACTTC.

The chain combines TRBV11-1 with TRBJ2-3; 8 bases line up with TRBD1. The V segment lost 3 bases and the J segment 4 bases; nucleotides outside the gene matches: 6. CDR1 and CDR2 (germline): SGHAT, FQDESV (reference sequence). The CDR3 is 15 amino acids. CDR3 nucleotides: TGTGCCAGCAGCTTTCGTCAGGGGGCAGCAGATACGCAGTATTTT. Amino acid sequence: CASSFRQGAADTQYF.

The count of this clone is one. The rearrangement links TRBV4-2 to TRBJ2-5; tentatively, D is TRBD2 (6 bases). The length of the CDR3 is 16 residues. Trimming pared 0 bases from V and 5 bases from J, leaving 16 bases between. From germline, CDR1 is LGHNA and CDR2 YNFKEQ. CDR3 nucleotides: TGTGCCAGCAGCCAAGAAGGGACTGGGCTACGGGAGACCCAGTACTTC. This gives the protein CASSQEGTGLRETQYF.

The CDR3 coding sequence is TGTGCCAGCATCCCTGGGACTGCCCTTACTACAGATACGCAGTATTTT. Its protein product is CASIPGTALTTDTQYF. This chain connects TRBV2 to TRBJ2-3; TRBD2 is a possible D gene (6 bases). CDR1 is SNHLY and CDR2 is FYNNEI in the germline V gene. CDR3 length equals 16 residues. Trimming cost V 7 bases and J 3 bases, with 20 bases left between them.

The V call is TRBV10-3, the J call TRBJ2-7; 9 bases are a match to TRBD1. Trimming took 10 bases from V and 1 from J; bases not matched to a gene: 5. The CDR3 is 13 amino acids. Germline-derived CDR1 and CDR2 are ENHRY and SYGVKD. This CDR3 reads CATRDRESYEQYF. The CDR3, as DNA: TGTGCCACAAGGGACAGGGAATCCTACGAGCAGTACTTC.

J is TRBJ2-3 and V is TRBV7-3; TRBD2 matches 11 bases. V shed 5 bases and J 5 bases; nucleotides not matched to a gene: 15. The CDR3 sequence is 18 residues long. Looked up from germline, CDR1 is SGHTA and CDR2 is FQGTGA. Written as DNA, the CDR3 is TGTGCCAGCAGCCCCCGCCCTCTAGCGGGGGGCCCCGTAGATACGCAGTATTTT. Amino acids: CASSPRPLAGGPVDTQYF.

The rearrangement joins TRBV5-1 to TRBJ2-5, with D hard to call. The V end lost 5 bases, the J end lost 5 bases, and 22 bases lay between the germline ends. CDR3 length: 16 residues. The V gene's germline CDR1 is SGHRS and CDR2 YFSETQ. The DNA of the CDR3 is TGCGCCAGCAGTCACTCCAGTGGCCCAATCGGGGAGACCCAGTACTTC. The encoded protein is CASSHSSGPIGETQYF.

V gene TRBV7-3 combines with J gene TRBJ1-1; 8 bases are shared with TRBD1. CDR3 length: 14 residues. The V gene's germline CDR1 is SGHTA and CDR2 FQGTGA. V shed 3 bases, J shed 11 bases, and the junction held 11 bases outside the gene matches. The CDR3 is CASSFDPVTGEAFF. DNA for the CDR3: TGTGCCAGCAGCTTTGATCCAGTGACAGGGGAGGCTTTCTTT.

This clone was seen once. This chain joins TRBV6-1 and TRBJ2-7, with 9 nucleotides matching TRBD2. Germline V CDR1 and CDR2: MNHNS, SASEGT. The CDR3 contains 14 residues. After removal of 6 bases from V and 3 bases from J, the junction contained 6 bases not matched to a gene. The CDR3 DNA follows: TGTGCCAGCAGAAAAGCGGGGGGAAGCTACGAGCAGTACTTC. Translating it yields CASRKAGGSYEQYF.

This sequence joins TRBV16 and TRBJ1-2, with D unresolved. This CDR3 is 11 amino acids long. CDR1 and CDR2 (germline): KGHSY, FQNENV. The V and J ends lost 4 bases and 4 bases respectively, with 4 bases between them. CDR3 sequence (DNA): TGTGCCAGCAGCCCCCTCTATGGCTACACCTTC. Residues: CASSPLYGYTF.

J is TRBJ1-5 and V is TRBV19; D is undetermined. Germline V lookup: CDR1 LNHDA, CDR2 SQIVND (reference sequence). V lost 4 bases and J lost 0, with 10 bases in between. This CDR3 comprises 15 residues. CDR3 sequence: CASSRTDASNQPQHF. The CDR3 coding sequence is TGTGCCAGTAGTAGGACTGATGCTAGCAATCAGCCCCAGCATTTT. Together with reference TRBV19 and TRBJ1-5, the CDR3 gives the full variable domain: DGGITQSPKYLFRKEGQNVTLSCEQNLNHDAMYWYRQDPGQGLRLIYYSQIVNDFQKGDIAEGYSVSREKKESFPLTVTSAQKNPTAFYLCASSRTDASNQPQHFGDGTRLSIL.

This chain joins TRBV6-4 and TRBJ2-3, with D unresolved. V lost 0 bases to trimming and J lost 6 bases, with 7 bases between them. The CDR3 has 13 residues. Per the germline V gene, CDR1 is MRHNA and CDR2 is SNTAGT. The CDR3 region has the DNA TGTGCCAGCAGTGACTCGAGGCGGGATACGCAGTATTTT. It is translated as CASSDSRRDTQYF.

This sequence joins TRBV7-8 and TRBJ2-7, with TRBD2 identical over 11 bases. Germline lookup yields CDR1 SGHVS and CDR2 FQNEAQ. This CDR3 is 15 amino acids long. V dropped 4 bases and J dropped 3; count of bases not matched to a gene: 5. The chain's CDR3 is CASSSTGTSGYEQYF. CDR3 DNA sequence: TGTGCCAGCAGCTCCACCGGGACTAGCGGCTACGAGCAGTACTTC.

The chain carries TRBV4-1 and TRBJ1-3; TRBD1 might be the D (5 bases). The V and J ends lost 4 bases and 5 bases respectively, with 24 bases between them. The CDR3 sequence is 18 residues long. Germline V gene data show CDR1 as MGHRA and CDR2 as YSYEKL. The CDR3 loop reads CASSRESLTGSQRNTIYF. The CDR3 bases are TGCGCCAGCAGCCGAGAATCTCTTACAGGATCCCAGCGAAACACCATATATTTT.

In its sample, this clone was seen once. This sequence joins TRBV6-5 and TRBJ2-2; 7 nucleotides match TRBD1. From germline, CDR1 is MNHEY and CDR2 SVGAGI. The CDR3 spans 14 residues. The trim removed 3 bases at V and 7 bases at J, leaving 5 bases unmatched. CDR3 residues: CASSYQAGGGELFF. CDR3 DNA: TGTGCCAGCAGTTATCAGGCAGGGGGCGGGGAGCTGTTTTTT.

This clone was counted only a few times. The chain joins TRBV9 to TRBJ1-2; D call uncertain. V was cut by 4 bases and J by 3 bases, with 13 bases left in between. Per the germline V gene, CDR1 is SGDLS and CDR2 is YYNGEE. The CDR3 totals 14 residues. CDR3 nucleotide sequence: TGTGCCAGCAGCTCGGGAGGTTCGGACTATGGCTACACCTTC. This codes for CASSSGGSDYGYTF. Using reference TRBV9 and TRBJ1-2 for the parts outside the CDR3, the full variable domain is DSGVTQTPKHLITATGQRVTLRCSPRSGDLSVYWYQQSLDQGLQFLIQYYNGEERAKGNILERFSAQQFPDLHSELNLSSLELGDSALYFCASSSGGSDYGYTFGSGTRLTVV.

The rearrangement joins TRBV5-1 to TRBJ2-2; 11 nucleotides line up with TRBD2. Germline V gene lookup returns CDR1 SGHRS and CDR2 YFSETQ. The CDR3 runs 17 residues. V was clipped by 1 base and J by 3 bases; unmatched bases: 5. CDR3 protein: CASSLLASGGYTGELFF. CDR3 nucleotide sequence: TGCGCCAGCAGCTTGTTGGCTAGCGGGGGGTACACCGGGGAGCTGTTTTTT.

This clone was observed a few times. V gene TRBV6-1 combines with J gene TRBJ1-6; no clear D gene. Per the germline V gene, CDR1 is MNHNS and CDR2 is SASEGT. V shed 5 bases and J shed 7 bases, with 12 bases lying between them. The CDR3 totals 14 residues. The CDR3, as DNA: TGTGCCAGCAGTATTAGCAAGGAGAATTCACCCCTCCACTTT. This gives the protein CASSISKENSPLHF.

This sequence joins TRBV7-9 and TRBJ2-7; D gene ambiguous. Germline CDR1 and CDR2: SEHNR and FQNEAQ (reference sequence). The V end lost 5 bases, the J end lost 12 bases, and 5 bases lay between the germline ends. CDR3 length: 8 amino acids. CDR3 sequence (DNA): TGTGCCAGCAGCCCGGGGTACTTC. This encodes CASSPGYF.